This TCR beta chain emerged from a study of shared clonotypes between healthy human individuals. Turning to the study itself: Researchers drew samples from two women and a few men aged 18 to 49. Study-level points and caveats: For naive CD4 cells, approximately 4.7% of clonotypes were shared across a few donors. Blood alone was sampled, and tissue repertoires likely differ.

The protocol was immunoSEQ multiplex PCR, while the TCRdb copy is restricted to in-frame clones and leaves out a portion. The sample consists of about 2.4 million clones, over 85% of them appearing once. Of note for this clone: Antigen unknown.

Splitting of CD4+ cells produced CD45RA+ naive and CD45RA-negative memory subsets. The CDR3 sequence is 14 residues long. Per germline, CDR1 SGHVS and CDR2 FQNEAQ. V was shortened by 4 bases and J by 0 bases, with 10 bases between the two germline ends. Material: naive CD4+ T cells sorted from blood. This sample's subset: CD45RA+ positively selected. This receptor was taken from a man in his late teens or twenties in good health. V is TRBV7-8 and J is TRBJ2-7; D possibly corresponds to TRBD2 (5 bases). The CDR3 loop is CASSSLASSYEQYF. In DNA, the CDR3 is TGTGCCAGCAGCTCCCTAGCTTCCTCCTACGAGCAGTACTTC.